What follows are 31 T cell receptor beta chains derived from one specimen sequenced in a study of blood T cell repertoires in COVID-19. The method was immunoSEQ multiplex PCR; TCRdb's version includes in-frame clones alone and lacks a portion of them. The table shows 13,000 to 15,000 clones, with around four fifths occurring only once. Sequenced input: peripheral blood. Receptor source: a man between 40 and 49 years old with active or convalescent COVID-19.

This clone was recorded a few times. This chain uses TRBV7-3 with TRBJ2-3, with D possibly matching TRBD1 (5 bases). V lost 5 bases, J lost 4 bases, and 10 bases lay in between. Germline V CDR1 and CDR2: SGHTA, FQGTGA. The CDR3 extends over 13 amino acids. The CDR3 loop is CASSADKSDTQYF. The CDR3 region has the DNA TGTGCCAGCAGCGCGGACAAATCAGATACGCAGTATTTT.

The V gene is TRBV12-5, the J gene TRBJ1-1; no reliable D call. Between the trimmed V and J ends, which lost 1 base and 0 bases, there was a span of 9 bases. Germline values: CDR1 LGHNT, CDR2 FRNRAP. This CDR3 has 15 amino acids. CDR3 coding DNA: TGTGCTAGTGGTTTGGGAAATACGGTGAACACTGAAGCTTTCTTT. It translates to CASGLGNTVNTEAFF.

The chain has TRBV15 and TRBJ1-1; D not certain. This CDR3 spans 14 amino acids. V lost 0 bases and J 3 bases, leaving 8 bases between the germline ends. Germline lookup yields CDR1 LNHNV and CDR2 YYDKDF (reference sequence). The CDR3 is CATSRDLSDTEAFF. The DNA for the CDR3 is TGTGCCACCAGCAGAGATCTGAGTGACACTGAAGCTTTCTTT.

The rearrangement uses TRBV11-2 and TRBJ1-4; 7 bases fit TRBD1. The V gene's germline CDR1 is SGHAT and CDR2 FQNNGV. The CDR3 covers 14 residues. The V gene end was trimmed by 6 bases and the J gene end by 3 bases; junction bases not matched to a gene: 4. The CDR3 coding sequence is TGTGCCAGCAGTTCACAGGGGTCTAATGAAAAACTGTTTTTT. Translated: CASSSQGSNEKLFF.

This rearrangement joins TRBV12-3 or TRBV12-4 to TRBJ2-7; 7 nucleotides agree with TRBD1. The CDR3 runs to 13 residues. V shed 3 bases, J shed 3 bases, and the junction held 2 bases outside the gene matches. In nucleotides, the CDR3 is TGTGCCAGCAGTTTTGGGACAGTCTACGAGCAGTACTTC. It yields the protein CASSFGTVYEQYF.

This chain uses TRBV3-1 (or the pseudogene TRBV3-2) with TRBJ2-2; a weak D match, TRBD1 (6 bases). Germline V gene lookup returns CDR1 LGHDT and CDR2 YNNKEL (reference sequence). Between the trimmed V and J ends, which lost 2 bases and 3 bases, there was a span of 10 bases. The CDR3 extends over 15 amino acids. The CDR3, as DNA: TGTGCCAGCAGCCAATCCAGGGGTCACACCGGGGAGCTGTTTTTT. Translated, it gives CASSQSRGHTGELFF.

V usage is TRBV5-1 and J usage is TRBJ1-2; D uncertain. Germline V gene lookup returns CDR1 SGHRS and CDR2 YFSETQ. The germline V and J ends were trimmed by 0 bases and 4 bases, with 7 bases remaining between them. The CDR3 has 13 amino acids. The CDR3 loop is CASSLGYSYGYTF. In DNA form, the CDR3 reads TGCGCCAGCAGCTTGGGTTACAGCTATGGCTACACCTTC.

V is TRBV6-5 and J is TRBJ1-6; D is possibly TRBD1 (6 bases). The CDR3 is made up of 12 amino acids. The V end lost 6 bases, the J end lost 7 bases, and 7 bases lay between the germline ends. CDR1 and CDR2 from the germline V gene are MNHEY and SVGAGI. This CDR3 reads CASRDSNSPLHF. The DNA for the CDR3 is TGTGCCAGCAGGGACAGCAATTCACCCCTCCACTTT.

The chain carries TRBV5-1 and TRBJ2-1; 9 nucleotides line up with TRBD2. The V gene's germline CDR1 is SGHRS and CDR2 YFSETQ. CDR3 size: 15 residues. V shed 4 bases and J 0 bases; nucleotides not matched to a gene: 2. CDR3 nucleotide sequence: TGCGCCAGCAGCGCTAGCGGGGACTCCTACAATGAGCAGTTCTTC. The encoded protein is CASSASGDSYNEQFF.

V and J are TRBV19 and TRBJ1-5, with TRBD1 identical over 11 bases. V shed 6 bases and J 2 bases; nucleotides not matched to a gene: 6. The CDR3 spans 16 residues. Germline V gene lookup returns CDR1 LNHDA and CDR2 SQIVND (reference sequence). CDR3 nucleotides: TGTGCCAGTAGACGATGGGGACAGGGGGGCAATCAGCCCCAGCATTTT. Protein: CASRRWGQGGNQPQHF. The whole variable domain, filled in from reference TRBV19 and TRBJ1-5, reads DGGITQSPKYLFRKEGQNVTLSCEQNLNHDAMYWYRQDPGQGLRLIYYSQIVNDFQKGDIAEGYSVSREKKESFPLTVTSAQKNPTAFYLCASRRWGQGGNQPQHFGDGTRLSIL.

The genes are TRBV28 and TRBJ2-5; 9 bases agree with TRBD1. After removal of 6 bases from V and 4 bases from J, the junction contained 12 bases not matched to a gene. CDR1 MDHEN and CDR2 SYDVKM come from the germline V gene. This CDR3 has 16 amino acids. CDR3 region: CASRTGGGGLRETQYF. The CDR3 region has the DNA TGTGCCAGCAGAACAGGGGGCGGTGGTTTACGAGAGACCCAGTACTTC.

The rearrangement joins TRBV7-2 to TRBJ1-3, with D possibly matching TRBD1 (6 bases). The CDR3 totals 15 residues. Deletions cut 2 bases from V and 4 bases from J, with 12 bases between. Germline V gene lookup returns CDR1 SGHTA and CDR2 FQGNSA. CDR3 residues: CASSLSGAAGNTIYF. The CDR3, as DNA: TGTGCCAGCAGCTTATCAGGGGCGGCCGGAAACACCATATATTTT.

This rearrangement joins TRBV28 to TRBJ1-5; D not certain. Germline CDR1 and CDR2: MDHEN and SYDVKM. V gave up 3 bases and J gave up 1 base, with 7 bases separating them. The CDR3 spans 14 residues. DNA for the CDR3: TGTGCCAGCAGTTTGGTCAGGAGCAATCAGCCCCAGCATTTT. Translation gives CASSLVRSNQPQHF.

The chain carries TRBV7-2 and TRBJ2-3, with 8 nucleotides matching TRBD2. There are 15 residues in the CDR3. The V gene's germline CDR1 is SGHTA and CDR2 FQGNSA. The trim removed 3 bases at V and 8 bases at J, leaving 10 bases unmatched. CDR3 residues: CASSFLIAGTGTQYF. CDR3 coding DNA: TGTGCCAGCAGCTTCTTAATAGCGGGGACTGGTACGCAGTATTTT.

The rearrangement joins TRBV24-1 to TRBJ2-2; D call uncertain. The V and J ends lost 6 bases and 0 bases respectively, with 10 bases between them. The V gene's germline CDR1 is KGHDR and CDR2 SFDVKD. The CDR3 loop spans 15 amino acids. The CDR3 sequence is CATSRRTANTGELFF. CDR3 DNA: TGTGCCACCAGTAGAAGAACTGCGAACACCGGGGAGCTGTTTTTT.

V gene TRBV6-5 combines with J gene TRBJ1-1, with 7 positions matching TRBD1. The germline V gene encodes CDR1 MNHEY and CDR2 SVGAGI. The CDR3 has 14 amino acids. J lost 1 base, V lost 6 bases, and 5 bases had no gene match. The CDR3 DNA sequence: TGTGCCAGCAGCGTCGACAGGGAGAACACTGAAGCTTTCTTT. Its translation is CASSVDRENTEAFF.

This clone was seen only once. The same CDR3 can be traced to other DNA sequences in this sample. This chain connects TRBV7-9 to TRBJ2-5, with 7 positions matching TRBD2. J lost 2 bases, V lost 4 bases, and 4 bases had no gene match. The CDR3 runs 14 residues. In germline, CDR1 is SEHNR, CDR2 FQNEAQ (reference sequence). As DNA, the CDR3 is TGTGCCAGCAGCTCCCCGGGGGGACAAGAGACCCAGTACTTC. Its protein product is CASSSPGGQETQYF.

The chain employs TRBV2 and TRBJ1-6, with a weak D call TRBD1 (6 bases). There are 14 residues in the CDR3. V lost 6 bases and J 8 bases, leaving 14 bases between the germline ends. Germline V lookup: CDR1 SNHLY, CDR2 FYNNEI. The CDR3 nucleotides read TGTGCCAGCAGCCTGACAGGAATGGATTCACCCCTCCACTTT. Amino acid sequence: CASSLTGMDSPLHF.

The chain employs TRBV6-5 and TRBJ1-1; D might be TRBD1 (5 bases). Germline loops: CDR1 MNHEY, CDR2 SVGAGI. V lost 3 bases and J lost 3, with 14 bases in between. This CDR3 has 15 residues. The CDR3 DNA reads as TGTGCCAGCAGTTATATACAGGTAGCCTACACTGAAGCTTTCTTT. It yields the protein CASSYIQVAYTEAFF.

This clone was observed once. The CDR3 loop is CSASPESSYNSPLHF. The CDR3 DNA reads as TGCAGTGCTAGTCCAGAAAGCTCCTATAATTCACCCCTCCACTTT. This chain joins TRBV20-1 and TRBJ1-6, with no clear D. CDR3 size: 15 residues. V was shortened by 3 bases and J by 0 bases, with 9 bases between the two germline ends. Germline-derived CDR1 and CDR2 are DFQATT and SNEGSKA (reference sequence).

V is TRBV5-1 and J is TRBJ1-6; D not resolved. The CDR3 length is 16 residues. Trimming shortened V by 1 base and J by 0 bases, and 8 bases separated the two germline ends. Looked up from germline, CDR1 is SGHRS and CDR2 is YFSETQ. As DNA, the CDR3 is TGCGCCAGCAGCTTGAGCCTGAGCTCCTATAATTCACCCCTCCACTTT. It codes for CASSLSLSSYNSPLHF. Full variable domain (rest looked up from reference TRBV5-1 and TRBJ1-6): KAGVTQTPRYLIKTRGQQVTLSCSPISGHRSVSWYQQTPGQGLQFLFEYFSETQRNKGNFPGRFSGRQFSNSRSEMNVSTLELGDSALYLCASSLSLSSYNSPLHFGNGTRLTVT.

The gene calls are TRBV28 and TRBJ2-1; tentatively, D is TRBD1 (5 bases). The CDR3 contains 13 residues. The germline CDR1 and CDR2 sequences are MDHEN and SYDVKM. Trimming removed 2 bases from V and 5 bases from J, with 7 bases in between. CDR3 in DNA: TGTGCCAGCAGTTTAGCGACAGACAATGAGCAGTTCTTC. Encoded protein: CASSLATDNEQFF. Full variable domain (outside the CDR3, taken from reference TRBV28 and TRBJ2-1): DVKVTQSSRYLVKRTGEKVFLECVQDMDHENMFWYRQDPGLGLRLIYFSYDVKMKEKGDIPEGYSVSREKKERFSLILESASTNQTSMYLCASSLATDNEQFFGPGTRLTVL.

The chain combines TRBV12-3 or TRBV12-4 with TRBJ1-3, with TRBD1 matching over 7 bases. V lost 6 bases to trimming and J lost 9 bases; unmatched junction nucleotides: 5. This CDR3 is 12 amino acids long. CDR3 sequence (DNA): TGTGCCAGCAGGACAGGGCGAAGCACCATATATTTT. It codes for CASRTGRSTIYF.

The CDR3: CASSSWTGAYEQYF. Written as DNA, the CDR3 is TGTGCCAGCAGCTCATGGACAGGGGCCTACGAGCAGTACTTC. The chain carries TRBV7-2 and TRBJ2-7, with TRBD1 identical over 9 bases. V dropped 4 bases and J dropped 2; count of bases not matched to a gene: 3. Germline CDR1 SGHTA, CDR2 FQGNSA. The CDR3 extends over 14 amino acids.

The chain combines TRBV5-1 with TRBJ2-3; D gene unclear. The CDR3 is made up of 16 amino acids. V was pared by 0 bases and J by 0 bases, with 11 bases between. Germline CDR1 SGHRS, CDR2 YFSETQ. DNA for the CDR3: TGCGCCAGCAGCTTGGGAGTCCGTGCTAGCACAGATACGCAGTATTTT. Its translation: CASSLGVRASTDTQYF.

The chain is built from TRBV27 and TRBJ2-1; the D gene is possibly TRBD2 (5 bases). The CDR3 runs 13 residues. Germline lookup yields CDR1 MNHEY and CDR2 SMNVEV (reference sequence). V lost 1 base, J lost 9 bases, and 10 bases lay in between. CDR3 DNA sequence: TGTGCCAGCAGTTTATATCCGGGGTTTGAGCAGTTCTTC. Its translation is CASSLYPGFEQFF.

This clone has a single count. This rearrangement joins TRBV19 to TRBJ1-3; TRBD1 matches 7 bases. The CDR3 has 13 amino acids. Trimming at V came to 7 bases and at J to 2 bases, leaving 2 bases not matched to a gene. The germline gives CDR1 LNHDA, CDR2 SQIVND (reference sequence). CDR3 sequence reads: CASTTGAGNTIYF. The CDR3 nucleotides read TGTGCCAGTACAACAGGGGCTGGAAACACCATATATTTT.

This chain connects TRBV29-1 to TRBJ1-1, with D possibly being TRBD1 (5 bases). V was shortened by 8 bases and J by 3 bases, with 16 bases between the two germline ends. CDR1 and CDR2 (germline): SQVTM, ANQGSEA. The CDR3 loop spans 13 amino acids. The CDR3 sequence: CSSSGGRDTEAFF. CDR3 bases: TGCAGCTCCTCGGGGGGTAGGGACACTGAAGCTTTCTTT. Complete variable domain (other parts from reference TRBV29-1 and TRBJ1-1): SAVISQKPSRDICQRGTSLTIQCQVDSQVTMMFWYRQQPGQSLTLIATANQGSEATYESGFVIDKFPISRPNLTFSTLTVSNMSPEDSSIYLCSSSGGRDTEAFFGQGTRLTVV.

This sequence joins TRBV5-1 and TRBJ2-5, with 9 positions matching TRBD1. The CDR3 is 14 residues long. CDR1 is SGHRS and CDR2 is YFSETQ in the germline V gene. Losses at the gene ends were 4 bases for V and 5 bases for J; bases not matched to a gene: 6. The CDR3 sequence is CASSTGTGRETQYF. CDR3 sequence (DNA): TGCGCCAGCAGCACCGGGACAGGGAGGGAGACCCAGTACTTC.

V and J are TRBV7-3 and TRBJ1-6; maybe TRBD1 (6 bases). Trimming left V 5 bases short and J 7 bases short, with 15 bases between. CDR3 length: 15 amino acids. Germline lookup yields CDR1 SGHTA and CDR2 FQGTGA. In DNA form, the CDR3 reads TGTGCCAGCAGCCCCAACGGACAGAACAATTCACCCCTCCACTTT. Its protein is CASSPNGQNNSPLHF. Drawing the rest from reference TRBV7-3 and TRBJ1-6, the complete variable domain is GAGVSQTPSNKVTEKGKYVELRCDPISGHTALYWYRQSLGQGPEFLIYFQGTGAADDSGLPNDRFFAVRPEGSVSTLKIQRTERGDSAVYLCASSPNGQNNSPLHFGNGTRLTVT.

This clone was detected a few times. CDR3 sequence: CASSRDIHEQFF. In DNA, the CDR3 is TGCGCCAGCAGCCGAGATATCCATGAGCAGTTCTTC. The V call is TRBV4-1, the J call TRBJ2-1, with unresolved D. The germline V and J ends were trimmed by 4 bases and 8 bases, with 9 bases remaining between them. The CDR3 runs to 12 residues. The V gene's germline CDR1 is MGHRA and CDR2 YSYEKL.